This T cell receptor beta chain was captured in a study of T cells after yellow fever vaccination (dated by TCRdb to about 2019). About the full investigation: The SMART-Seq v4 Ultra Low Input RNA kit was used to prepare libraries from fractions with low cell numbers. To follow T-cell clones before and after both primary and booster YFV17D yellow fever vaccination, bulk TCR alpha and beta repertoires underwent longitudinal sequencing. Blood samples were taken at several timepoints before and after primary and secondary immunization, and bulk PBMC replicates and cell subsets were isolated. The cohort comprised two healthy male donors, one aged 18 to 30 and one aged 30 to 40 years. What the work shows at the level of the full study, not this receptor alone: A small share of clonotypes was detected in both CD4 and CD8 compartments, with the overlap likely arising from convergent recombination. Computational filtering was needed because FACS-sorted repertoires could contain abundant contaminating clonotypes from the bulk population. Most clones expanded after primary vaccination (approximately 97% of CD4 and about 85% of CD8) were re-detected after the booster, suggesting that broad memory maintenance occurred. Because the study included only two donors, the extent to which the findings can be generalized is limited. The secondary T-cell response was found to be weaker but faster than the primary response, with a peak reached on day 5 rather than on day 15.

The CDR3, cysteine through phenylalanine, is 14 amino acids long. The read is trimmed to its CDR3 DNA, 42 bases read in frame from base 1. A distance of 17 bases separates the germline ends of V and J, which lose 4 bases and 10 bases respectively. Reading the germline V gene gives CDR1 SGHTA and CDR2 FQGTGA. TCR cDNA was synthesized by 5'RACE template switching, which introduced a universal primer site and unique molecular identifiers. Priming for cDNA synthesis came from both the TCR alpha and TCR beta constant segments. Library amplification involved two PCR steps, and the second step added sample barcodes and sequencing adapters. Sequencing of libraries was done on Illumina HiSeq 2500 (2x100 bp) or NovaSeq (2x150 bp). The original methods were these. Reads were demultiplexed and collapsed into UMI consensus sequences with MIGEC, and V(D)J alignment was performed with MiXCR. Vaccine-responding clonotypes were defined with edgeR using replicate PBMC samples, requiring FDR below 0.01 and a log2 fold change above 5 up to day 15. CD4 or CD8 identity was assigned to each bulk clonotype according to whether the clonotype was present at higher abundance in the sequenced CD4 repertoire or the sequenced CD8 repertoire. TCRdb's own reprocessing of the public reads used fastp at Q25 and MiXCR and kept productive beta chains. Rows with one shared CDR3 protein collapse into an entry with the most common genes and DNA. For this entry, the V and J calls and clone size follow TCRdb and not the study's own pipeline. The sample table contains hundreds of thousands of distinct CDR3 sequences; only one count was recorded for roughly a fifth of them. The top ten clonotypes cover roughly an eighth of the sample.

This clonotype was detected only a few times. Its antigen is still unknown. It has no much larger one-base neighbor in the sample; base qualities were not kept. What this sample's treatment or condition label stands for: live attenuated yellow fever vaccine strain. At each blood-draw timepoint, two biological replicates of bulk PBMCs were collected. PBMCs were isolated from peripheral blood using a standard Ficoll-Paque protocol. TriZol was used to extract RNA from bulk PBMCs, CD4 and CD8 fractions, and dextramer-positive and dextramer-negative fractions. Specimen: PBMCs, collected 15 days after the yellow fever booster vaccination. The sequence joins TRBV7-3 to TRBJ2-1, with TRBD1 tentatively as D gene (5 bases match). The source is a man younger than 40 who received the YFV17D yellow fever vaccine. The CDR3 sequence is CASSSTAGKREQFF. The DNA sequence is given as TGTGCCAGCAGCTCAACTGCAGGGAAAAGAGAGCAGTTCTTC.